Each of the 20 T cell receptor beta chains below was sequenced from the same sample in a study of regulatory T cells in long-lasting Graves disease. As to time point: newly diagnosed GD, antithyroid drugs for less than 3 months. The TCR library used RNA extracted from PBMCs. Through Arm-PCR of CDR3 regions and iRepertoire HTBI primers, TCR beta libraries were built. Using its own MiXCR run on the multiplex PCR reads, TCRdb lists one record per CDR3 protein. Of roughly 500,000 distinct CDR3 sequences detected, about 11% appear once; the ten largest clones hold roughly 8.9%. In addition, the sample was reused for a study of T cells in Graves' hyperthyroidism and ophthalmopathy.

This material consisted of peripheral blood mononuclear cells (PBMCs), taken at new diagnosis, from a patient treated with antithyroid drugs. These receptors came from a woman aged 25 to 39 with Graves disease.

This clonotype was found a few times. The chain combines TRBV10-3 with TRBJ2-3, with D unclear. This CDR3 comprises 15 residues. With 3 bases removed from V and 2 bases from J, the gap between germline ends came to 12 bases. Germline lookup yields CDR1 ENHRY and CDR2 SYGVKD. The CDR3 loop is CAISDSDRVTDTQYF. CDR3 coding DNA: TGTGCCATCAGTGATTCCGACCGGGTCACAGATACGCAGTATTTT.

This sequence joins TRBV6-5 and TRBJ1-5, with 9 bases aligning to TRBD1. Germline lookup yields CDR1 MNHEY and CDR2 SVGAGI. The CDR3 extends over 19 amino acids. After removal of 4 bases from V and 1 base from J, the junction contained 14 bases not matched to a gene. CDR3 bases: TGTGCCAGCAGTTCCTACAAAAACAGGGGGCAGAAGAGCAATCAGCCCCAGCATTTT. This encodes CASSSYKNRGQKSNQPQHF.

Many counts were recorded for this clonotype. The gene calls are TRBV12-3 or TRBV12-4 and TRBJ1-5; D remains ambiguous. The CDR3 runs to 14 residues. V was cut by 4 bases and J by 4 bases, with 11 bases left in between. CDR3 nucleotide sequence: TGTGCCAGCAGTTCGCGAAGTAGGAATCAGCCCCAGCATTTT. Translation gives CASSSRSRNQPQHF.

In this sample, this clonotype turned up many times. The gene calls are TRBV20-1 and TRBJ2-1; 8 bases align to TRBD2. Germline CDR1 and CDR2: DFQATT and SNEGSKA (reference sequence). Unmatched junction bases numbered 9, after V lost 4 bases and J lost 1 base. CDR3 size: 16 residues. CDR3 protein: CSANDGRAGSYNEQFF. The DNA of the CDR3 is TGCAGTGCTAATGACGGGAGGGCCGGATCCTACAATGAGCAGTTCTTC.

In this sample, this clonotype turned up many times. The chain couples TRBV18 to TRBJ2-7; D is perhaps TRBD1 (6 bases). CDR1 and CDR2 from the germline V gene are KGHSH and LQKENI. The CDR3 runs to 13 residues. V was shortened by 6 bases and J by 7 bases, with 16 bases between the two germline ends. The CDR3 region is CASSSRDIWEQYF. The DNA of the CDR3 is TGTGCCAGCTCCTCTCGGGACATATGGGAGCAGTACTTC.

At least ten counts were recorded for this clonotype. The genes are TRBV12-3 or TRBV12-4 and TRBJ2-1; D gene uncertain. The CDR3 length is 14 residues. V was clipped by 3 bases and J by 3 bases, with 9 bases between them. CDR3 DNA: TGTGCCAGCAGTTTTCGTGGATACTACAATGAGCAGTTCTTC. It yields the protein CASSFRGYYNEQFF.

This clonotype came up a few times. The chain joins TRBV18 to TRBJ2-5; D gene ambiguous. The germline V gene encodes CDR1 KGHSH and CDR2 LQKENI. Trimming took 5 bases from V and 1 from J, leaving 5 bases between them. This CDR3 contains 12 residues. CDR3 bases: TGTGCCAGCTCAAACTGCCAAGAGACCCAGTACTTC. It encodes CASSNCQETQYF. Looking up the rest from reference TRBV18 and TRBJ2-5 gives the full variable domain: NAGVMQNPRHLVRRRGQEARLRCSPMKGHSHVYWYRQLPEEGLKFMVYLQKENIIDESGMPKERFSAEFPKEGPSILRIQQVVRGDSAAYFCASSNCQETQYFGPGTRLLVL.

V gene TRBV29-1 combines with J gene TRBJ2-3; D tentatively fits TRBD1 or TRBD2 (5 bases each). V gave up 6 bases and J gave up 1 base, with 8 bases separating them. Germline CDR1 is SQVTM and CDR2 is ANQGSEA. The CDR3 extends over 12 amino acids. The CDR3 spells CSVGDGTDTQYF. The CDR3 DNA reads as TGCAGCGTGGGGGACGGCACAGATACGCAGTATTTT.

This clonotype was observed at least ten times. The chain employs TRBV2 and TRBJ1-1, with a tentative D call TRBD1 (6 bases). The CDR3 totals 14 residues. Between the trimmed V and J ends, which lost 6 bases and 4 bases, there was a span of 15 bases. CDR1 is SNHLY, CDR2 FYNNEI, per germline. The CDR3 DNA reads TGTGCCAGCAGGACACTCAGGGGAGGCACTGAAGCTTTCTTT. This codes for CASRTLRGGTEAFF.

This clonotype has ten or more counts. V usage is TRBV18 and J usage is TRBJ2-5, with unresolved D. This CDR3 comprises 13 residues. Germline assignment: CDR1 KGHSH and CDR2 LQKENI. The germline V and J ends were trimmed by 6 bases and 4 bases, with 12 bases remaining between them. The CDR3 region is CASSRGPGETQYF. For the CDR3, the DNA is TGTGCCAGCTCCCGAGGACCCGGAGAGACCCAGTACTTC.

In its sample, this clonotype was seen many times. J is TRBJ2-1 and V is TRBV15, with TRBD2 identical over 10 bases. The CDR3 is 18 amino acids. The V and J ends lost 1 base and 2 bases, in that order; junction bases with no gene match: 8. CDR1 and CDR2 from the germline V gene are LNHNV and YYDKDF (reference sequence). This CDR3 is CATSRVPASGSTYNEQFF. The CDR3 region has the DNA TGTGCCACCAGCAGAGTCCCGGCTAGCGGGAGTACCTACAATGAGCAGTTCTTC.

With respect to this clonotype: A much larger clone is a single base away; this may be a read error. The gene calls are TRBV6-2 or TRBV6-3 and TRBJ2-7; perhaps TRBD1 as D (6 bases). CDR3 size: 14 residues. The germline V gene encodes CDR1 MNHEY and CDR2 SVGEGT. DNA for the CDR3: TGTGCCAGCAGGGACAGCGGCCTGGTCTACGAGCAGCACTTC. Its protein product is CASRDSGLVYEQHF.

This clonotype was seen ten or more times. V is TRBV5-1 and J is TRBJ1-4; D remains unclear. The germline V gene encodes CDR1 SGHRS and CDR2 YFSETQ. The length of the CDR3 is 16 residues. Between the trimmed V and J ends, which lost 1 base and 4 bases, there was a span of 14 bases. The CDR3 sequence: CASSLRPAGVNEKLFF. In DNA, the CDR3 is TGCGCCAGCAGCTTGAGACCCGCTGGGGTTAATGAAAAACTGTTTTTT. The full variable domain, its missing parts supplied by reference TRBV5-1 and TRBJ1-4, is KAGVTQTPRYLIKTRGQQVTLSCSPISGHRSVSWYQQTPGQGLQFLFEYFSETQRNKGNFPGRFSGRQFSNSRSEMNVSTLELGDSALYLCASSLRPAGVNEKLFFGSGTQLSVL.

This clonotype was observed a few times. The rearrangement joins TRBV6-1 to TRBJ2-6; 7 bases agree with TRBD1. Losses at the gene ends were 6 bases for V and 2 bases for J; bases not matched to a gene: 4. The CDR3 has 15 residues. Germline lookup yields CDR1 MNHNS and CDR2 SASEGT. CDR3 nucleotides: TGTGCCAGCAGGGCCACAGGGGCTGGGGCCAACGTCCTGACTTTC. Its translation: CASRATGAGANVLTF.

This sequence joins TRBV4-3 and TRBJ1-1, with 7 nucleotides matching TRBD1. This CDR3 is built from 12 residues. The junction had 6 bases not matched to a gene; V was cut back by 4 bases and J by 10 bases. Germline assignment: CDR1 LGHNA and CDR2 YSLEER. CDR3 in amino acids: CASSPRTGRAFF. In DNA, the CDR3 is TGCGCCAGCAGCCCGAGGACAGGACGAGCTTTCTTT.

As regards this clonotype: A far larger clone is a single base away, which makes a read error likely. CDR3 loop: CATSSGSNEQYF. DNA of the CDR3: TGTGCCACGAGTAGCGGGAGCAATGAGCAGTACTTC. V and J are TRBV2 and TRBJ2-4; 9 nucleotides align to TRBD2. Germline trimming cut 10 bases from V and 13 bases from J; bases unmatched to any gene: 11. The CDR3 loop spans 12 amino acids. The germline gives CDR1 SNHLY, CDR2 FYNNEI.

As regards this clonotype: A read error may explain this, as a much larger clone is one base away. This chain joins TRBV9 and TRBJ2-7; a possible D gene is TRBD1 (5 bases). CDR1 and CDR2 from the germline V gene are SGDLS and YYNGEE. The CDR3 length is 13 residues. CDR3 DNA: TGTGCCAGCAGCAGGACACCCAGATACGGGCAGTACTTC. Encoded protein: CASSRTPRYGQYF.

This clonotype was detected many times. The V call is TRBV20-1, the J call TRBJ2-3; D may match TRBD1 or TRBD2 (5 bases each). The CDR3 sequence is 16 residues long. From germline, CDR1 is DFQATT and CDR2 SNEGSKA (reference sequence). The V and J ends lost 3 bases and 0 bases respectively, with 16 bases between them. CDR3 sequence reads: CSASQPGRKSTDTQYF. CDR3 bases: TGCAGTGCTAGCCAACCGGGACGGAAGAGCACAGATACGCAGTATTTT.

The chain joins TRBV2 to TRBJ2-7, with TRBD1 identical over 10 bases. J lost 1 base, V lost 7 bases, and 4 bases had no gene match. Germline V gene lookup returns CDR1 SNHLY and CDR2 FYNNEI. The CDR3 sequence is 14 residues long. The CDR3 bases are TGTGCCAGCATGGGGGACAGGGGATCCTACGAGCAGTACTTC. Translation: CASMGDRGSYEQYF.

V and J are TRBV29-1 and TRBJ2-7, with D possibly TRBD1 on 5 matching bases. The CDR3 contains 15 residues. Trimming left V 0 bases short and J 5 bases short, with 17 bases between. Germline lookup yields CDR1 SQVTM and CDR2 ANQGSEA. CDR3 sequence reads: CSVEDPTGARDEQYF. The CDR3 coding sequence is TGCAGCGTTGAAGATCCCACAGGTGCAAGGGACGAGCAGTACTTC.